The clone carrying this T cell receptor (beta chain) came up a few times. What it binds is unknown. Per germline, CDR1 SQVTM and CDR2 ANQGSEA. The length of the CDR3 is 14 residues. The V gene lost 6 bases and the J gene lost 0 bases, with 11 bases spanning the gap. This specimen comes from a study of T cells after yellow fever vaccination. Points from the study as a whole: Post-booster repertoires contained most primary-vaccination clones again (96% CD4, 88% CD8).

MiXCR was run by TCRdb on the 5' RACE reads, yielding one entry per CDR3 protein. This sample has around 550,000 distinct CDR3 sequences, with 19% found just once. The sequencing used PBMCs, collected 15 days after the yellow fever booster vaccination. V and J are TRBV29-1 and TRBJ2-2; TRBD2 might be the D (6 bases). This receptor was taken from a man in his thirties or forties who received the YFV17D yellow fever vaccine. CDR3 sequence: CSVGSRTNTGELFF. The CDR3 nucleotides are TGCAGCGTCGGGAGCCGCACGAACACCGGGGAGCTGTTTTTT.